The clone carrying this TCR beta chain was seen only a few times. A much larger clone sits a single nucleotide away, making a read error possible. The template was RNA from unsorted bulk tissue. The sample belongs to a study of tumor and adjacent non-tumor tissue in lung cancer. Germline loops: CDR1 MNHNS, CDR2 SASEGT. Trimming cost V 4 bases and J 13 bases, with 17 bases left between them. The CDR3 covers 13 residues. The library came from three nested PCR rounds adapted from ARM-PCR protocols. TCRdb re-analysed the multiplex PCR reads in MiXCR, keeping a single row per CDR3 protein. The sample contains roughly 65,000 distinct CDR3 sequences, 60% of which appear only once.

This TCR derives from a man aged 50 or older with non-small cell lung cancer. Sequenced material: lung tumor tissue. This sequence joins TRBV6-1 and TRBJ2-1; D uncertain. CDR3 sequence (DNA): TGTGCCAGCAGTGTAGGGTACCGAGAACGACAGTTCTTC. It yields the protein CASSVGYRERQFF.